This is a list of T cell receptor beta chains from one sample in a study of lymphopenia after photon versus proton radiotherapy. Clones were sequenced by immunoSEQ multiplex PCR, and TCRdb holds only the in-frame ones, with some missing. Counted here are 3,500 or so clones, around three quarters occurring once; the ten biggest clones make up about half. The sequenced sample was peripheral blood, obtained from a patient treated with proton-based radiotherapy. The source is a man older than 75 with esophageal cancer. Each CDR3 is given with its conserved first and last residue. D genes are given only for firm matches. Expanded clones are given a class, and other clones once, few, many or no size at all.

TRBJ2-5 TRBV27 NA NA CASSWRSSETQYF TGTGCCAGCAGTTGGCGAAGCTCAGAGACCCAGTACTTC
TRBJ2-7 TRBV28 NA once CASSLPAGRGVYEQYF TGTGCCAGCAGTCTCCCCGCGGGCAGGGGGGTGTACGAGCAGTACTTC
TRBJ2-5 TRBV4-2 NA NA CASSHRGETQYF TGTGCCAGCAGCCATCGGGGGGAGACCCAGTACTTC
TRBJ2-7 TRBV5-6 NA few CASSRDRYEQYF TGTGCCAGCAGCCGGGACCGCTACGAGCAGTACTTC
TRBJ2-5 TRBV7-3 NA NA CASRLPGSQLGETQYF TGTGCCAGCAGATTACCGGGCTCACAACTCGGGGAGACCCAGTACTTC
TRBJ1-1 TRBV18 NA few CASSPRGGEIEAFF TGTGCCAGCTCACCACGGGGGGGGGAGATTGAAGCTTTCTTT
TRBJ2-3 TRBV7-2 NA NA CASSLKVGRDTQYF TGTGCCAGCAGCTTAAAGGTTGGGAGAGATACGCAGTATTTT
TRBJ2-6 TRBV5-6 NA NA CASAIFNSQSRANVLTF TGTGCCAGCGCAATTTTCAATAGTCAAAGTCGGGCCAACGTCCTGACTTTC
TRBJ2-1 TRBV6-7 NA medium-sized CASSYAWNEQFF TGTGCCAGCAGTTACGCCTGGAATGAGCAGTTCTTC
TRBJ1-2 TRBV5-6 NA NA CASSLQDRSNYGYTF TGTGCCAGCAGCTTGCAGGACAGATCTAACTATGGCTACACCTTC
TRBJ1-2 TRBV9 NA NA CASSVVHSRDNYGYTF TGTGCCAGCAGCGTAGTCCACTCTCGGGACAACTATGGCTACACCTTC
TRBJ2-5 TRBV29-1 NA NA CSGRPSQETQYF TGCAGCGGGAGACCCTCCCAAGAGACCCAGTACTTC
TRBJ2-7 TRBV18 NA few CASSPPLYIGDSRSYEQYF TGTGCCAGCTCACCACCGTTATATATTGGCGACAGTCGAAGCTACGAGCAGTACTTC
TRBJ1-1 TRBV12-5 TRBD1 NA CASGLQGARTEAFF TGTGCTAGTGGTTTGCAGGGGGCGCGGACTGAAGCTTTCTTT
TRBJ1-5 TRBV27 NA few CASSYQAPNQPQHF TGTGCCAGCAGTTACCAGGCACCCAATCAGCCCCAGCATTTT
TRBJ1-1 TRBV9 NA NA CASSLPRVNTEAFF TGTGCCAGCAGCTTGCCACGGGTGAACACTGAAGCTTTCTTT
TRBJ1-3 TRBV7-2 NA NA CASSPQGSGNTIYF TGTGCCAGCAGCCCACAGGGTTCTGGAAACACCATATATTTT
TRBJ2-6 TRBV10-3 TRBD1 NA CAISAGDGTGSSGANVLTF TGTGCCATCAGTGCGGGGGATGGGACAGGGAGCTCTGGGGCCAACGTCCTGACTTTC
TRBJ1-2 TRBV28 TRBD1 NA CASGTGYGYTF TGTGCCAGCGGGACAGGGTATGGCTACACCTTC
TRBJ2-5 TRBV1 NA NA CTSTIHGTSGRKTQYF TGCACCAGCACGATCCATGGGACTAGCGGGAGAAAGACCCAGTACTTC
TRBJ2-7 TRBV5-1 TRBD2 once CASSLLGTSRAITSYEQYF TGCGCCAGCAGCTTGCTAGGGACTAGCAGAGCAATAACTTCCTACGAGCAGTACTTC
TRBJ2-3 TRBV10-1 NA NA CASGGERGRTDTQYF TGCGCCAGTGGAGGGGAAAGGGGGCGGACAGATACGCAGTATTTT
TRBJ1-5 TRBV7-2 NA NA CASSPENQPQHF TGTGCCAGCAGCCCCGAGAATCAGCCCCAGCATTTT
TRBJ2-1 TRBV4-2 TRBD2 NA CASSQDPTSGAYNEQFF TGTGCCAGCAGCCAAGATCCAACTAGCGGGGCCTACAATGAGCAGTTCTTC
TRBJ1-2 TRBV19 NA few CASIFQWGGNYGYTF TGTGCCAGTATTTTCCAGTGGGGCGGAAACTATGGCTACACCTTC
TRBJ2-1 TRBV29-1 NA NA CSVEIRESSYNEQFF TGCAGCGTTGAAATCCGGGAGAGCTCCTACAATGAGCAGTTCTTC
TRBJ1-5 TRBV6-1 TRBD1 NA CASTGGQGIFQPQHF TGTGCCAGCACCGGCGGACAGGGTATTTTTCAGCCCCAGCATTTT
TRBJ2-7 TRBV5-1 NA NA CASSDMGEQYF TGCGCCAGCAGCGACATGGGCGAGCAGTACTTC
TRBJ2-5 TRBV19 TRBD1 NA CASQGVETQYF TGTGCCTCTCAGGGGGTTGAGACCCAGTACTTC